What follows describes a single T cell receptor beta chain. It was with random hexamers that about 0.45 to 1 ug RNA was reverse transcribed. TCR beta CDR3 was amplified by immunoSEQ multiplex PCR. This amplification extended across 54 Vbeta and 13 Jbeta segments. MiXCR, run by TCRdb on the immunoSEQ multiplex PCR reads, gives a single entry per CDR3 protein. The data hold some 110,000 distinct CDR3 sequences, with approximately 94% observed a single time. The CDR3 is 15 amino acids. CDR1 is SGHTA and CDR2 is FQGNSA in the germline V gene. Trimming at V came to 5 bases and at J to 0 bases, leaving 4 bases not matched to a gene. This specimen belongs to a study of CD8 T cells in Susac syndrome. Study in general: Patients with Susac syndrome who were sequenced included more than 5 with active disease and roughly 8 in remission.

The authors carried out high-throughput sequencing of TCR beta. They applied it to CD8+ and CD4+ T cells obtained from blood. V is TRBV7-2 and J is TRBJ1-5, with 7 bases that match TRBD1. This TCR was recovered from a human donor with Susac syndrome. The sample comprised CD8+ T cells from PBMCs. The CDR3 DNA reads TGTGCCAGCAGCCGGACAGGAAATAGCAATCAGCCCCAGCATTTT. Protein: CASSRTGNSNQPQHF. The full variable domain, completed using reference TRBV7-2 and TRBJ1-5, is GAGVSQSPSNKVTEKGKDVELRCDPISGHTALYWYRQSLGQGLEFLIYFQGNSAPDKSGLPSDRFSAERTGGSVSTLTIQRTQQEDSAVYLCASSRTGNSNQPQHFGDGTRLSIL.